These 27 T cell receptor beta chains came from one sample sequenced in a study of OX40 agonist ivuxolimab in advanced cancers. TCRdb's copy holds only in-frame clones and misses some; the assay was immunoSEQ multiplex PCR. The sample records tens of thousands of clones, over 75% being singletons. This specimen was CD4+ or CD8+ T cells sorted from blood, taken in a trial of the OX40 agonist ivuxolimab. These receptors were obtained from an adult with an advanced solid tumor such as melanoma, head and neck, liver or kidney cancer.

This chain uses TRBV18 with TRBJ2-5; no reliable D call. CDR3 length: 14 amino acids. Trimming took off 2 bases at V and 3 bases at J, with 10 bases between the two ends. Germline values: CDR1 KGHSH, CDR2 LQKENI. The CDR3 DNA sequence: TGTGCCAGCTCACCAAGGGCAGGCGAAGAGACCCAGTACTTC. Translated, it gives CASSPRAGEETQYF.

This chain links TRBV4-2 with TRBJ1-1; no clear D. V lost 0 bases, J lost 8 bases, and 7 bases lay in between. The CDR3 covers 12 residues. Germline loops: CDR1 LGHNA, CDR2 YNFKEQ. CDR3: CASSQDSTEAFF. CDR3 coding DNA: TGTGCCAGCAGCCAAGATTCTACCGAAGCTTTCTTT.

V usage is TRBV28 and J usage is TRBJ1-5; D remains unclear. CDR1 and CDR2 from the germline V gene are MDHEN and SYDVKM. With 3 bases removed from V and 3 bases from J, the gap between germline ends came to 3 bases. The CDR3 loop spans 12 amino acids. The CDR3 DNA reads TGTGCCAGCAGTTTGATCAATCAGCCCCAGCATTTT. Translating gives CASSLINQPQHF.

The chain has TRBV16 and TRBJ2-2, with TRBD2 matching over 7 bases. The germline CDR1 and CDR2 sequences are KGHSY and FQNENV. CDR3 size: 18 residues. With 2 bases clipped from V and 4 bases from J, the junction kept 13 bases outside the gene matches. The CDR3 bases are TGTGCCAGCAGCCAACGGGGGGTAGGCACCTCCGTCACCGGGGAGCTGTTTTTT. It encodes CASSQRGVGTSVTGELFF.

The chain has TRBV4-2 and TRBJ2-7; 8 bases line up with TRBD2. Germline V gene sequence: CDR1 LGHNA, CDR2 YNFKEQ. The CDR3 is 12 amino acids. The trim removed 6 bases at V and 6 bases at J, leaving 4 bases unmatched. This chain's CDR3 is CASRSGGGEQYF. CDR3 DNA: TGTGCCAGCAGATCGGGGGGGGGCGAGCAGTACTTC.

This sequence joins TRBV5-1 and TRBJ1-1; no clear D gene. The CDR3 consists of 12 residues. The V end was cut by 6 bases, the J end by 5 bases, with 11 bases between. The V gene's germline CDR1 is SGHRS and CDR2 YFSETQ. The CDR3 sequence is CASNGRETEAFF. CDR3 nucleotide sequence: TGCGCCAGCAACGGGAGGGAGACTGAAGCTTTCTTT.

The J gene is TRBJ2-5, the V gene TRBV2, with D perhaps matching TRBD1 or TRBD2 (5 bases each). Trimming took off 3 bases at V and 4 bases at J, with 12 bases between the two ends. This CDR3 is built from 14 residues. The germline CDR1 and CDR2 sequences are SNHLY and FYNNEI. The CDR3: CASSEGRGVETQYF. The CDR3 nucleotides read TGTGCCAGCAGTGAGGGAAGAGGGGTAGAGACCCAGTACTTC. Full variable domain (rest looked up from reference TRBV2 and TRBJ2-5): EPEVTQTPSHQVTQMGQEVILRCVPISNHLYFYWYRQILGQKVEFLVSFYNNEISEKSEIFDDQFSVERPDGSNFTLKIRSTKLEDSAMYFCASSEGRGVETQYFGPGTRLLVL.

V and J are TRBV5-6 and TRBJ2-1; D might be TRBD2 (6 bases). Trimming cost V 0 bases and J 2 bases, with 15 bases left between them. The germline V gene encodes CDR1 SGHDT and CDR2 YYEEEE. CDR3 length: 17 residues. The CDR3 bases are TGTGCCAGCAGCTTGGTAGGCCTTAGCGGAGCCTACAATGAGCAGTTCTTC. This encodes CASSLVGLSGAYNEQFF.

V and J are TRBV15 and TRBJ1-5; 8 bases are shared with TRBD1. The CDR3 is 15 amino acids. Trimming removed 3 bases from V and 3 bases from J; junction bases left unmatched: 4. Germline assignment: CDR1 LNHNV and CDR2 YYDKDF (reference sequence). The CDR3 protein is CATSRQGADNQPQHF. CDR3 DNA sequence: TGTGCCACCAGCAGGCAGGGGGCTGACAATCAGCCCCAGCATTTT.

The CDR3 protein is CASSLDRANGYTF. The CDR3 DNA reads as TGTGCCAGCAGCTTGGACAGGGCGAATGGCTACACCTTC. The chain combines TRBV7-2 with TRBJ1-2; 8 positions match TRBD1. Looked up from germline, CDR1 is SGHTA and CDR2 is FQGNSA. The CDR3 spans 13 residues. The V and J ends lost 3 bases and 6 bases, in that order; junction bases with no gene match: 3.

The V gene is TRBV4-1, the J gene TRBJ1-2, with D perhaps TRBD1 (5 bases). Germline V gene sequence: CDR1 MGHRA, CDR2 YSYEKL. The V end lost 0 bases, the J end lost 4 bases, and 21 bases lay between the germline ends. The CDR3 totals 18 residues. CDR3 protein: CASSQDLAGTLLGYGYTF. The CDR3 DNA reads as TGCGCCAGCAGCCAAGATCTGGCAGGGACCTTACTAGGCTATGGCTACACCTTC.

The J gene is TRBJ1-3, the V gene TRBV5-4; TRBD1 agrees at 9 bases. The CDR3 has 14 amino acids. The germline gives CDR1 SGHNT, CDR2 YYREEE (reference sequence). J was trimmed by 4 bases and V by 4 bases; bases with no gene match: 3. This chain's CDR3 is CASSTGQGGNTIYF. The CDR3 DNA reads TGTGCCAGCAGCACGGGACAGGGAGGAAACACCATATATTTT.

The V call is TRBV6-5, the J call TRBJ1-1; D is perhaps TRBD1 (5 bases). The length of the CDR3 is 14 residues. Germline V gene data show CDR1 as MNHEY and CDR2 as SVGAGI. V was clipped by 7 bases and J by 4 bases, with 16 bases between them. Written as DNA, the CDR3 is TGTGCCAGCACGGGGACGGTTCGGGGCACTGAAGCTTTCTTT. Protein: CASTGTVRGTEAFF.

The chain joins TRBV6-1 to TRBJ1-1, with 7 bases lining up with TRBD1. The CDR3 loop spans 13 amino acids. The V gene end was trimmed by 6 bases and the J gene end by 3 bases; junction bases not matched to a gene: 4. CDR1 is MNHNS, CDR2 SASEGT, per germline. In nucleotides, the CDR3 is TGTGCCAGCAGCCTGGGACAGTACACTGAAGCTTTCTTT. This translates into CASSLGQYTEAFF.

This clone was seen once. V is TRBV19 and J is TRBJ2-1; D gene uncertain. The CDR3 consists of 13 residues. The V gene's germline CDR1 is LNHDA and CDR2 SQIVND (reference sequence). Trimming shortened V by 9 bases and J by 2 bases, and 11 bases separated the two germline ends. The CDR3 here is CASGFGTYNEQFF. CDR3 DNA: TGTGCCAGCGGGTTTGGAACCTACAATGAGCAGTTCTTC.

This clone was seen just once. The V call is TRBV29-1, the J call TRBJ2-7, with D perhaps matching TRBD1 (7 bases). CDR3 length: 13 amino acids. V lost 1 base, J lost 6 bases, and 13 bases lay in between. Germline CDR1 reads SQVTM; CDR2 reads ANQGSEA. CDR3 DNA: TGCAGCGTTGAAGCGGCTCAGGGGGGCGAGCAGTACTTC. Its protein product is CSVEAAQGGEQYF.

This chain uses TRBV29-1 with TRBJ2-7, with D uncertain. The V end was cut by 3 bases, the J end by 0 bases, with 6 bases between. The CDR3 is 12 amino acids. Germline values: CDR1 SQVTM, CDR2 ANQGSEA. DNA for the CDR3: TGCAGCGTTGAGCTGAGCTCCTACGAGCAGTACTTC. This gives the protein CSVELSSYEQYF.

The rearrangement uses TRBV5-1 and TRBJ2-5, with TRBD2 identical over 10 bases. J was trimmed by 2 bases and V by 8 bases; bases with no gene match: 6. The CDR3 runs to 14 residues. Germline assignment: CDR1 SGHRS and CDR2 YFSETQ. The DNA of the CDR3 is TGCGCCAGTACTCCTAGCGGGAGACAAGAGACCCAGTACTTC. This translates into CASTPSGRQETQYF. Supplemented by reference TRBV5-1 and TRBJ2-5, the full variable domain reads KAGVTQTPRYLIKTRGQQVTLSCSPISGHRSVSWYQQTPGQGLQFLFEYFSETQRNKGNFPGRFSGRQFSNSRSEMNVSTLELGDSALYLCASTPSGRQETQYFGPGTRLLVL.

CDR3 nucleotide sequence: TGTGCCAGTAGTTATCAGGGGAGGAACACTGAAGCTTTCTTT. Protein product: CASSYQGRNTEAFF. The chain employs TRBV19 and TRBJ1-1; possible D gene TRBD1, 6 bases. The V gene lost 5 bases and the J gene lost 1 base, with 11 bases spanning the gap. The germline V gene encodes CDR1 LNHDA and CDR2 SQIVND (reference sequence). The CDR3 covers 14 residues.

The chain links TRBV19 to TRBJ2-3; D call uncertain. The CDR3 loop spans 12 amino acids. The germline gives CDR1 LNHDA, CDR2 SQIVND (reference sequence). The ends were cut back, 3 bases at V and 1 base at J, with 2 bases in the middle. CDR3 loop: CASSIRTDTQYF. As DNA, the CDR3 is TGTGCCAGTAGTATCCGCACAGATACGCAGTATTTT.

This rearrangement joins TRBV28 to TRBJ1-5; 9 nucleotides match TRBD1. The CDR3 is 17 residues long. The germline V gene encodes CDR1 MDHEN and CDR2 SYDVKM. J gave up 2 bases and V 0 bases, and 5 bases lay outside the gene matches. CDR3 in DNA: TGTGCCAGCAGTTTATGGGGACAGGGCCGGGGCAATCAGCCCCAGCATTTT. It translates to CASSLWGQGRGNQPQHF.

This CDR3 reads CASSPGDRTSYEQYF. The CDR3 nucleotides read TGTGCCAGCAGTCCAGGGGACAGGACGTCCTACGAGCAGTACTTC. The chain employs TRBV28 and TRBJ2-7; 8 nucleotides match TRBD1. Germline-derived CDR1 and CDR2 are MDHEN and SYDVKM. The CDR3 length is 15 residues. After removal of 5 bases from V and 1 base from J, the junction contained 7 bases not matched to a gene.

V usage is TRBV5-1 and J usage is TRBJ1-5; D is unresolved. Trimming took 5 bases from V and 6 from J, leaving 15 bases between them. In germline, CDR1 is SGHRS, CDR2 YFSETQ. CDR3 length: 14 residues. The CDR3 DNA is TGCGCCAGCAGGAGGGATGAAGAGGCTCAGCCCCAGCATTTT. Protein sequence: CASRRDEEAQPQHF.

The chain couples TRBV5-1 to TRBJ2-7; 9 bases map to TRBD2. The CDR3 runs 14 residues. J was trimmed by 4 bases and V by 0 bases; bases with no gene match: 2. The germline CDR1 and CDR2 sequences are SGHRS and YFSETQ. The CDR3 here is CASSLAAGGYEQYF. Here the CDR3 DNA reads TGCGCCAGCAGCTTGGCTGCGGGAGGGTACGAGCAGTACTTC. Supplemented by reference TRBV5-1 and TRBJ2-7, the full variable domain reads KAGVTQTPRYLIKTRGQQVTLSCSPISGHRSVSWYQQTPGQGLQFLFEYFSETQRNKGNFPGRFSGRQFSNSRSEMNVSTLELGDSALYLCASSLAAGGYEQYFGPGTRLTVT.

The chain couples TRBV5-4 to TRBJ1-6; tentatively, D is TRBD1 (6 bases). Trimming shortened V by 3 bases and J by 6 bases, and 10 bases separated the two germline ends. This CDR3 region has 14 residues. The germline V gene encodes CDR1 SGHNT and CDR2 YYREEE (reference sequence). CDR3 in amino acids: CASSSPDSNSPLHF. CDR3 in DNA: TGTGCCAGCAGCTCCCCGGACAGTAATTCACCCCTCCACTTT.

This clone was detected only once. CDR3 residues: CASSPPAVESNQPQHF. CDR3 nucleotide sequence: TGTGCCAGCAGCCCCCCCGCCGTGGAGAGCAATCAGCCCCAGCATTTT. This chain links TRBV11-3 with TRBJ1-5; D uncertain. V was cut by 5 bases and J by 1 base, with 15 bases left in between. Germline V lookup: CDR1 SGHNT, CDR2 YENEEA. CDR3 length equals 16 residues.

This clone was picked up a small number of times. The rearrangement uses TRBV19 and TRBJ2-3; 11 bases agree with TRBD1. V lost 3 bases to trimming and J lost 1 base; unmatched junction nucleotides: 6. This CDR3 spans 17 amino acids. The V gene's germline CDR1 is LNHDA and CDR2 SQIVND (reference sequence). In DNA form, the CDR3 reads TGTGCCAGTAGTATTGGACAGGGGGCTTCGGGCACAGATACGCAGTATTTT. It translates to CASSIGQGASGTDTQYF.